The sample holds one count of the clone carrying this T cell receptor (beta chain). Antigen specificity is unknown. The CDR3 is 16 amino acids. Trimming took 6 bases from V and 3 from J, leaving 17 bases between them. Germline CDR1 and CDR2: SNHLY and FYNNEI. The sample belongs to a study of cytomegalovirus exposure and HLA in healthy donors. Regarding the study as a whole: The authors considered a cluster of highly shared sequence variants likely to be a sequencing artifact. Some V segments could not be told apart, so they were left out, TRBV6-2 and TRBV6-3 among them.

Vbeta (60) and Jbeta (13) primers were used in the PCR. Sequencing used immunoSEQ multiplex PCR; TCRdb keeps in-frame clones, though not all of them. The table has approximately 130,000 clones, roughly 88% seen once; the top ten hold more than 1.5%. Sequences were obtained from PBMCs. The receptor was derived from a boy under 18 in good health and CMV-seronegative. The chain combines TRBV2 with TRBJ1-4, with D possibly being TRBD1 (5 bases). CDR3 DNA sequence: TGTGCCAGCAGCCGGGGATGGCGGGGGGCTAATGAAAAACTGTTTTTT. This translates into CASSRGWRGANEKLFF. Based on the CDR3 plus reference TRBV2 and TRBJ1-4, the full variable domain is EPEVTQTPSHQVTQMGQEVILRCVPISNHLYFYWYRQILGQKVEFLVSFYNNEISEKSEIFDDQFSVERPDGSNFTLKIRSTKLEDSAMYFCASSRGWRGANEKLFFGSGTQLSVL.